This T cell receptor (beta chain) was sequenced for a study of molecular identifiers for immune sequencing clone quantification. One entry per CDR3 protein, called by TCRdb with MiXCR from the PCR reads. This sample has about half a million distinct CDR3 sequences; about 22% occur once, and the top ten carry roughly 0.81%. Trimming pared 0 bases from V and 5 bases from J, leaving 8 bases between. Germline V gene sequence: CDR1 SGHDT, CDR2 YYEEEE. CDR3 size: 14 residues. Many counts were recorded for this clonotype. The sequence came from a human donor in good health. Some libraries in this study had Jurkat cell RNA spiked in. Specimen: naive CD8+ T cells from blood, with Jurkat cell RNA spiked in. Noted subset: FACS-sorted CD8+CD4-CCR7+CD45RA+ naive T cells. This chain uses TRBV5-6 with TRBJ1-4; D is unclear. CDR3 residues: CASSLGSGNEKLFF. The CDR3 DNA reads TGTGCCAGCAGCTTGGGTTCCGGAAATGAAAAACTGTTTTTT.